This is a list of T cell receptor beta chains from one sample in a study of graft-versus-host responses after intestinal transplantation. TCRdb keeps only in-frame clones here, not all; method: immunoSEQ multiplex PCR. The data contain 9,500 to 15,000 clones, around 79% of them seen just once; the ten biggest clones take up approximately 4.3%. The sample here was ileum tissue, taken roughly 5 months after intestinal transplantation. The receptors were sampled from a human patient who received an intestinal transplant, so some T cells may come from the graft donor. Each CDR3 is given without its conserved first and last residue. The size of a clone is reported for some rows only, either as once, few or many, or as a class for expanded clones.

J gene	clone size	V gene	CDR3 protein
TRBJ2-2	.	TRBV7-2	ASSLGRGELF
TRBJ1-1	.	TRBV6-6	ASSYSLEAF
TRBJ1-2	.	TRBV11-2	ASSYRTEIYGYT
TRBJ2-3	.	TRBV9	ASSVGLAGLGPGTDTQY
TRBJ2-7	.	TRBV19	ASSISQGAYEQY
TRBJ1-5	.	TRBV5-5	ASSFSYRAEQPQH
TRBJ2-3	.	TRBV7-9	ASSDGPSGTQY
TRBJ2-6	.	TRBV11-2	ASSRRSQGANVLT
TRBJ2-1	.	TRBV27	ASRTGGSYNEQF
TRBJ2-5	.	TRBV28	ASREVRLWTQY
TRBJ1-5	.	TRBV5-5	ASSFDRADQPQH
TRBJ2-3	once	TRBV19	ASSAGGAHTDTQY
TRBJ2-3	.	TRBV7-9	ASSFVADTQY
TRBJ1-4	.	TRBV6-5	ASSPLSSGWEKLF
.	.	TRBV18	ASSPEQGKVHEQY
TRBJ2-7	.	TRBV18	ASSPEDRVFSYEQY
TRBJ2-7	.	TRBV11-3	ASGRGGFYEQY
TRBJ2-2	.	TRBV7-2	ASSLSFGRRGELF
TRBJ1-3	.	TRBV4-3	ASSQDLAGNTIY
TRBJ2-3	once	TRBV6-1	ASRGLNTDTQY
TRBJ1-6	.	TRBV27	ASSSYRGGSPLH
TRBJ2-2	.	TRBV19	ANVTGVGNTGELF
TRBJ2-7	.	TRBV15	ATSSGLAGPYEQY
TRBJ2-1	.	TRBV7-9	ASSSPTGGTDNEQF
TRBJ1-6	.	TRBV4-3	ASSQALTLESPLH
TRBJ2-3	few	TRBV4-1	ASSDTSGGGDTQY
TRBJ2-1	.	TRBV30	AWSDEKGEQF
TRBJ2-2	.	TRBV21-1	ASSKGQGAGELF